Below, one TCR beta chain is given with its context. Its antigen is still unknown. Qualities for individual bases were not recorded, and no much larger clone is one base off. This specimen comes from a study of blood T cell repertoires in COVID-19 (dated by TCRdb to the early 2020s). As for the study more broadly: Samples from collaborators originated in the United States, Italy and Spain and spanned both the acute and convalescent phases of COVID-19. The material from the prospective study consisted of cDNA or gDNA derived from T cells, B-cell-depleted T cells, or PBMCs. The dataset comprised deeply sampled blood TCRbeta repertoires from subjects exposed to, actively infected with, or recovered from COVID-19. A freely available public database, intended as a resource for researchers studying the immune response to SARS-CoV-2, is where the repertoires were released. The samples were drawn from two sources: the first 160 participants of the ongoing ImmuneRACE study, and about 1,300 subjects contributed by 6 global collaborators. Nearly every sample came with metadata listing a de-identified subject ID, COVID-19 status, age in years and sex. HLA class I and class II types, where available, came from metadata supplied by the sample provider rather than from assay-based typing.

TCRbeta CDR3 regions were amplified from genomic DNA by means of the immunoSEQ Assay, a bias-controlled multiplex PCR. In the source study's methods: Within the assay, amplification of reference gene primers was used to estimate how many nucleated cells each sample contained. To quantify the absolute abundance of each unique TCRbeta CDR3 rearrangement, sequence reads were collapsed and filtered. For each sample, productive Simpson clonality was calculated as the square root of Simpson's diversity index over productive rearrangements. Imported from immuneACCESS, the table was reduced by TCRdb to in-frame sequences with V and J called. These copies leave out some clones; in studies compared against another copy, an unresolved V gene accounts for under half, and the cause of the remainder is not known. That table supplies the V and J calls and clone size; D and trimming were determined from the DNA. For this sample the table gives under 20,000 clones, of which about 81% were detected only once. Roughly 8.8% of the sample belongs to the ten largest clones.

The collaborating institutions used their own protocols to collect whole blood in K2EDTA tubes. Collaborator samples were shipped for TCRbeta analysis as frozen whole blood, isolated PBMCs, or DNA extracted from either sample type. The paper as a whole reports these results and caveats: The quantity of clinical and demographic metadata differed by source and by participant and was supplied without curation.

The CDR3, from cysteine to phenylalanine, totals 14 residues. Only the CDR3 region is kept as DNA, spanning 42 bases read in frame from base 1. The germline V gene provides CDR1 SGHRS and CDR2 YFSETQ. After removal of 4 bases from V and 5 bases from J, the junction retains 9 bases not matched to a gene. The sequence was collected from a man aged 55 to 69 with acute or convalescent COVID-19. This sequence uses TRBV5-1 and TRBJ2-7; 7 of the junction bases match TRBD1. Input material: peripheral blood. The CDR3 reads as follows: CASSDVAGGDEQYF. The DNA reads TGCGCCAGCAGCGATGTAGCAGGGGGAGACGAGCAGTACTTC.